A single TCR beta chain is shown here with its context. What it binds is unknown. This sample is part of a study of shared clonotypes between healthy human individuals. Overall study context: Each donor contributed plates that comprised three CD4 naive, three CD4 memory, two CD8 naive and one CD8 memory.

Naive CD8 cells comprised CD45RO-negative, CCR7-positively selected cells, excluding terminally differentiated effector memory CD45RA+ cells. Findings and caveats of the study: Shared across a handful of donors were around 5% of the naive CD4 clonotypes.

Trimming shortened V by 6 bases and J by 4 bases, and 21 bases separated the two germline ends. This CDR3 spans 16 amino acids. CDR1 is MDHEN and CDR2 is SYDVKM in the germline V gene. The table came from immunoSEQ multiplex PCR; TCRdb's copy has only in-frame clones and leaves some out. The table includes about 2.1 million clones, 93% detected once. The origin of this receptor is a man between 18 and 29 years old in good health. Some clones in this sample may be carry-over from other donors' samples. The chain has TRBV28 and TRBJ1-2; TRBD1 is a possible D gene (6 bases). Input material: naive CD8+ T cells from PBMCs. CDR3 region: CASSMISPTGPYGYTF. As DNA, the CDR3 is TGTGCCAGCAGCATGATTTCCCCGACAGGACCCTATGGCTACACCTTC.